The entry that follows covers one T cell receptor (beta chain) sequence. The antigen is unknown. The data stem from a study of post-analysis software for immune sequencing data. The study's findings and limits: TRBV segments more frequent in patients than in controls numbered several and included TRBV5-6, TRBV5-1 and TRBV20-1.

Germline-derived CDR1 and CDR2 are SGHRS and YFSETQ. The V end was cut by 4 bases, the J end by 6 bases, with 17 bases between. CDR3 length: 14 residues. Unique molecular identifiers featured in each of the TCR beta cDNA libraries. One entry per CDR3 protein, called by TCRdb with MiXCR from the PCR reads. The repertoire holds 750,000 to 950,000 distinct CDR3 sequences, with 46% as singletons. Sequenced input: blood. The chain links TRBV5-1 to TRBJ2-7; D is unclear. The TCR originated in a girl aged 5-17 years with multiple sclerosis. Written as DNA, the CDR3 is TGCGCCAGCAGCCAGGATATGAGGCAGTCCGAGCAGTACTTC. This sequence encodes CASSQDMRQSEQYF.